This entry lists 5 T cell receptor beta chains sequenced from one sample in a study of T-cell reconstitution after alpha-beta-depleted transplantation in children. For TCRbeta, the library was prepared with unique molecular identifiers. TCRdb recomputed calls from the PCR reads with MiXCR, one row per CDR3 protein. This sample has approximately 230,000 distinct CDR3 sequences, with under 30% found just once. The sample in question was PBMCs, mostly from graft donor cells, obtained 360 days after TCRalphabeta/CD19-depleted stem cell transplant. These receptors were taken from a female patient aged 2-10 years who had a stem cell transplant for congenital amegakaryocytic thrombocytopenia, so the T cells may come from the graft donor.

This clonotype has more than one count but fewer than ten. The rearrangement joins TRBV12-3 or TRBV12-4 to TRBJ2-7; the match to TRBD2 covers 12 bases. The CDR3 consists of 14 residues. J lost 2 bases, V lost 6 bases, and 2 bases had no gene match. Here the CDR3 DNA reads TGTGCCAGCAGATCTAGCGGGGGGGCCTACGAGCAGTACTTC. Translated: CASRSSGGAYEQYF.

The J gene is TRBJ2-2, the V gene TRBV18; the D gene is possibly TRBD2 (6 bases). CDR1 and CDR2 from the germline V gene are KGHSH and LQKENI. V lost 0 bases and J 1 base, leaving 9 bases between the germline ends. The CDR3 loop spans 16 amino acids. CDR3 residues: CASSPPAGLNTGELFF. CDR3 sequence (DNA): TGTGCCAGCTCACCACCGGCGGGACTGAACACCGGGGAGCTGTTTTTT.

The table lists this clonotype with a few counts. The J gene is TRBJ2-3, the V gene TRBV27, with 13 nucleotides matching TRBD2. This CDR3 is 18 amino acids long. After removal of 4 bases from V and 4 bases from J, the junction contained 11 bases not matched to a gene. Germline V gene sequence: CDR1 MNHEY, CDR2 SMNVEV (reference sequence). The CDR3 sequence is CASSSLSTSGRAADTQYF. The CDR3 region has the DNA TGTGCCAGCAGTTCGTTATCAACTAGCGGGAGGGCCGCAGATACGCAGTATTTT.

The count of this clonotype is one. The rearrangement joins TRBV20-1 to TRBJ2-2, with a possible D match to TRBD1 (6 bases). Trimming left V 5 bases short and J 2 bases short, with 12 bases between. The CDR3 covers 14 residues. Looked up from germline, CDR1 is DFQATT and CDR2 is SNEGSKA (reference sequence). The CDR3 is CSAYDRTNTGELFF. In nucleotides, the CDR3 is TGCAGTGCTTACGACAGGACTAACACCGGGGAGCTGTTTTTT.

The CDR3 reads CSARAGGADTQYF. For the CDR3, the DNA is TGCAGTGCTAGAGCGGGAGGGGCAGATACGCAGTATTTT. The chain uses TRBV20-1 and TRBJ2-3; 8 bases fit TRBD2. V lost 1 base and J lost 4; bases outside the gene matches: 1. Germline assignment: CDR1 DFQATT and CDR2 SNEGSKA (reference sequence). The CDR3 covers 13 residues.